The rows below give T cell receptor beta chains drawn from one sample of a study of T cell responses to AZD1222 COVID-19 vaccine. Sequencing was performed with immunoSEQ multiplex PCR; in TCRdb, only in-frame clones are kept and a portion is missing. The sample lists 99,000 or so clones, roughly 91% occurring once. The specimen was peripheral blood, collected on day 0 of AZD1222 vaccination. Receptor source: an adult in good health. Each CDR3 is given with its conserved first and last residue. The D gene is left open where the match is weak. Clone size, where shown, is once, few, many, or a class for clones that have expanded.

V	J	size	length	D	DNA	CDR3
TRBV3-1/TRBV3-2	TRBJ2-2	many	16	TRBD2	TGTGCCAGCAGCAGTAGCGGGAGAGGGGGCACCGGGGAGCTGTTTTTT	CASSSSGRGGTGELFF
TRBV12-3/TRBV12-4	TRBJ1-6	NA	13	NA	TGTGCCAGCAACCGGGGGTATAATTCACCCCTCCACTTT	CASNRGYNSPLHF
TRBV2	TRBJ2-7	NA	14	NA	TGTGCCAGCAGTGAGTGGCAGGTCACCTACGAGCAGTACTTC	CASSEWQVTYEQYF
TRBV7-8	TRBJ2-1	NA	16	TRBD2	TGTGCCAGCAGCTTAGGCGTGGGAGGGCCTTCATGGGAGCAGTTCTTC	CASSLGVGGPSWEQFF
TRBV5-1	TRBJ2-1	NA	18	TRBD2	TGCGCCAGCAGCCCCGCGTCGAGCGGGAGGGCCTCTTACAATGAGCAGTTCTTC	CASSPASSGRASYNEQFF
TRBV5-1	TRBJ2-1	NA	15	NA	TGCGCCAGCAGCTTGCAAGGGAATTTCGGCAATGAGCAGTTCTTC	CASSLQGNFGNEQFF
TRBV15	TRBJ1-2	NA	16	TRBD1	TGTGCCACCAGCAGAGCTGGGACAGGCCTATCCTATGGCTACACCTTC	CATSRAGTGLSYGYTF
TRBV27	TRBJ2-1	NA	15	NA	TGTGCCAGCAGTCCCTTAGCGAGCTCCTACAATGAGCAGTTCTTC	CASSPLASSYNEQFF
TRBV5-1	TRBJ1-2	NA	17	NA	TGCGCCAGCAGCTTGGACAGTACCCTTGCTCTTGGCTATGGCTACACCTTC	CASSLDSTLALGYGYTF
TRBV18	TRBJ2-5	NA	13	TRBD2	TGTGCCAGCTCACCTCTAGCGGGAGAGACCCAGTACTTC	CASSPLAGETQYF
TRBV4-1	TRBJ2-3	NA	17	TRBD2	TGCGCCAGCAGCAAAAGCGGGGCTGGAGGAGGCACAGATACGCAGTATTTT	CASSKSGAGGGTDTQYF
TRBV11-2	TRBJ2-3	once	19	TRBD2	TGTGCCAGCAGCTCTCAGGGACTAGCGGGAGCGTTTGGCACAGATACGCAGTATTTT	CASSSQGLAGAFGTDTQYF
TRBV20-1	TRBJ2-7	NA	13	NA	TGCAGTGCTAGTCCCGGACACTCCTACGAGCAGTACTTC	CSASPGHSYEQYF
TRBV11-2	TRBJ2-1	once	17	TRBD2	TGTGCCAGCAGCTTAACTAGCGGGAGGGCCCTCTTGTTTGAGCAGTTCTTC	CASSLTSGRALLFEQFF
TRBV7-3	TRBJ2-1	NA	14	NA	TGTGCCAGCAGCTTGGGGGGCTCCTACAATGAGCAGTTCTTC	CASSLGGSYNEQFF
TRBV10-3	TRBJ2-7	NA	14	TRBD2	TGTGCCATCAGTGAGGAAGCTAGCGGGTACGAGCAGTACTTC	CAISEEASGYEQYF